This note documents a single TCR beta chain sequence. Its antigen is not yet known. Per-base qualities were not stored, and no clone one base away is much larger. CDR1 and CDR2 were assigned from the germline V gene as SGDLS and YYNGEE. V is reduced by 0 bases and J by 5 bases, leaving a spacing of 5 bases between them. CDR3 length: 13 amino acids, cysteine to phenylalanine. CDR3 DNA only is kept here, 39 bases in frame from base 1. Each donor gave one peripheral blood draw, averaging roughly 120 mL, which was collected into heparinised tubes. Using a panel that included CD45RO, CCR7, CD25, CD127, CD95 and CD27, naive, central memory, regulatory and stem cell-like memory CD4+ T cells were sorted on a BD FACSAria II. Every sorted population had a purity above 95%. PBMCs were isolated right away by Lymphoprep density gradient centrifugation and were stained directly, without culture. So that batch effects would be minimized, each experiment stained and sorted samples in pairs, pairing one healthy donor with one patient.

The data belong to a study of beta chain features in type 1 diabetes listed by TCRdb under 2018. Looking at the study overall: Mean age, gender distribution, total cell number and subset yield were not different between patients and healthy donors. Regulatory and stem cell-like memory subsets were obtained from only 8 patients and roughly eight healthy donors, while naive and central memory subsets were obtained from all 30 or so donors. In the study, recently diagnosed type 1 diabetes patients and matched healthy donors were compared on the TCRB repertoires of their sorted circulating CD4+ T cell subsets. A total of around 110,000,000 sorted cells were examined across all samples, and RNA yield correlated strongly with the number of cells per subset.

All of the isolated RNA was reverse transcribed with the High Capacity cDNA Reverse Transcription Kit, so expressed TCRB transcripts were sequenced. Deep immunoSEQ sequencing was applied to naive, central memory and regulatory T cell samples, giving an average of approximately 4 million total reads per sample. After sorted cells were lysed in RLT buffer, RNA was extracted with DNase-treated RNeasy Micro or Mini kits, with the choice depending on cell number. Each cell subset was processed separately to prevent cross-contamination, with patient and healthy donor samples processed together. Using the immunoSEQ multiplex PCR, TCRB sequences were amplified from cDNA into 87-bp fragments spanning the CDR3 region. Amplicons were sequenced on the Illumina HiSeq platform. Processing in the source paper ran as follows. PCR bias was computationally corrected using synthetic template baselines, reads within Hamming distance 2 were collapsed, and singletons that could not be merged were discarded. Reads were aligned to IMGT to assign V, D and J genes, CDR3 length, and insertions or deletions at six rearrangement sites. Within each subset, clonotype counts were normalized to sorted cell number, after which true diversity and Gini coefficients were computed with the tcR R package. Repertoire sharing was quantified using the overlap coefficient calculated on TCRB nucleotide sequences. This is the immuneACCESS table as TCRdb keeps it, with only in-frame sequences that have V and J called. A part of the clones is gone; compared with another copy, unresolved V genes explain less than half, and the rest is unexplained. V, J and clone size are those of that table, while D and trimming were read from the DNA. This sample holds almost 350,000 clones; around 8.5% were observed only once. The top ten hold less than 1.2% of the sample.

Points the paper makes about the study in general: Because small numbers of individuals were included in the HLA sub-analyses, any influence of HLA type on TCRB rearrangement was left unresolved. Shorter templates might be favored by PCR, yet because patient and control samples were amplified and corrected together, any such skew would affect both groups equally. A moderate but significant shortening of TCRB CDR3 length was observed in type 1 diabetes patients in all four CD4+ subsets. Sequencing cDNA rather than genomic DNA could over-represent highly expressing activated cells, although activation and CD3 levels did not differ between groups. Fewer insertions and more nucleotide deletions at VDJ recombination sites were observed in patients with type 1 diabetes, implying thymic rearrangement abnormalities. Naive, central memory and regulatory TCRB repertoires appeared more similar among patients than among healthy donors.

Recombination linked TRBV9 to TRBJ2-2; TRBD1 is a weak D gene call, 5 bases matching. The source material was central memory CD4+ T cells from blood. The receptor was derived from a man aged 30-40 years with type 1 diabetes. The DNA sequence is TGTGCCAGCAGCGTAGAGGGGACCGGGGAGCTGTTTTTT. It specifies CASSVEGTGELFF.